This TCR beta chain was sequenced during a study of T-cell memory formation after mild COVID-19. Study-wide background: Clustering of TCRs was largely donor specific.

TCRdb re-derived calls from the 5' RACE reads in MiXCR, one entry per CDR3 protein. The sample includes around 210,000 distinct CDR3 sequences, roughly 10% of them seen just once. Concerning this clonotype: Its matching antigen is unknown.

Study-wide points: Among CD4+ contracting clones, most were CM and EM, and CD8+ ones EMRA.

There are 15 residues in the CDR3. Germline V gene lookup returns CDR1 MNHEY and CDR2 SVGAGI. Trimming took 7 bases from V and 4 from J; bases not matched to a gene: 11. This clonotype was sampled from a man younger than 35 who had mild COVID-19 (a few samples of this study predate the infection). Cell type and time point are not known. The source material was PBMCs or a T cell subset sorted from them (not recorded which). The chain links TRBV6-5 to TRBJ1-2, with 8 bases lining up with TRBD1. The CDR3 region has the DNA TGTGCCAGCACCCCCCACCCTCAGGGGGCCTATGGCTACACCTTC. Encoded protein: CASTPHPQGAYGYTF.